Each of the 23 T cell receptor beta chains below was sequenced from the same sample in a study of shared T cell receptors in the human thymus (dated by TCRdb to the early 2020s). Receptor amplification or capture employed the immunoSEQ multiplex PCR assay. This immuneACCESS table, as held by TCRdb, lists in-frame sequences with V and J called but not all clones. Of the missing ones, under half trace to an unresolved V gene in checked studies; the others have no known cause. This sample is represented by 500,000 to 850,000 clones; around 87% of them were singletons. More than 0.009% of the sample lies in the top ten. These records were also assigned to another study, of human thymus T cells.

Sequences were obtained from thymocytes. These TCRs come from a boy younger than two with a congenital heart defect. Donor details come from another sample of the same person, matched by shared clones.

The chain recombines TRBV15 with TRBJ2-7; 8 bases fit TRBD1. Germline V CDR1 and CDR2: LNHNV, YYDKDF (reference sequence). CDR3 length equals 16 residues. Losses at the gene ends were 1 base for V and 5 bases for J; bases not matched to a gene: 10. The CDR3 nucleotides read TGTGCCACCAGCAGAGTTCTTTGGGACAGGAGGGACGAGCAGTACTTC. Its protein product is CATSRVLWDRRDEQYF.

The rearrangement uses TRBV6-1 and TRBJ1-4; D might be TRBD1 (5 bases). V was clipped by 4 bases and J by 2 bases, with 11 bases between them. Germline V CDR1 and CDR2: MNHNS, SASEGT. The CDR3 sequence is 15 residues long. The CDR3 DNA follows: TGTGCCAGCAGTGCAGGGAGGCCGACTAATGAAAAACTGTTTTTT. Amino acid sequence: CASSAGRPTNEKLFF.

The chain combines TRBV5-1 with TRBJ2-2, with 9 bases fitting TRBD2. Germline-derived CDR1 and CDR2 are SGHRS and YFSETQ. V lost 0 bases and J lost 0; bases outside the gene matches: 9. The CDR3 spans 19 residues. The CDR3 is CASSLAGEREATNTGELFF. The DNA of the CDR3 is TGCGCCAGCAGCTTGGCGGGGGAGCGGGAGGCGACGAACACCGGGGAGCTGTTTTTT.

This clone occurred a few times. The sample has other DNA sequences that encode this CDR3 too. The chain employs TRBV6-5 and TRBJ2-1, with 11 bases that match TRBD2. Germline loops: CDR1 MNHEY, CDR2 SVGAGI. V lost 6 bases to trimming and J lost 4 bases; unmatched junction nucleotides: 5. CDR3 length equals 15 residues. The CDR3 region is CASRSGTSGYNEQFF. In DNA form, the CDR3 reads TGTGCCAGCAGGTCCGGGACTAGCGGTTACAATGAGCAGTTCTTC.

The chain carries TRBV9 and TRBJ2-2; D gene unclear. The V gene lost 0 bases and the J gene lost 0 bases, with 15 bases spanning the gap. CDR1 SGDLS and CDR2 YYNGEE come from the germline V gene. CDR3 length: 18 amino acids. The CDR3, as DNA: TGTGCCAGCAGCGTAGCCCCTCCTAGTGAGACGAACACCGGGGAGCTGTTTTTT. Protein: CASSVAPPSETNTGELFF. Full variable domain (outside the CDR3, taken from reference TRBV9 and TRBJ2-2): DSGVTQTPKHLITATGQRVTLRCSPRSGDLSVYWYQQSLDQGLQFLIQYYNGEERAKGNILERFSAQQFPDLHSELNLSSLELGDSALYFCASSVAPPSETNTGELFFGEGSRLTVL.

CDR3 region: CASSPTRAGGVQTGELFF. For the CDR3, the DNA is TGTGCCAGCAGCCCTACGCGGGCGGGGGGTGTTCAGACCGGGGAGCTGTTTTTT. V and J are TRBV7-9 and TRBJ2-2; 8 bases are shared with TRBD2. The junction had 16 bases not matched to a gene; V was cut back by 5 bases and J by 5 bases. CDR3 length: 18 amino acids. In germline, CDR1 is SEHNR, CDR2 FQNEAQ (reference sequence).

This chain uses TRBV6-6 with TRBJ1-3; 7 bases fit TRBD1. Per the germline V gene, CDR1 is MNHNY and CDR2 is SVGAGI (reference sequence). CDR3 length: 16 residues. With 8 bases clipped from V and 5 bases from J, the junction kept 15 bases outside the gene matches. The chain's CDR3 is CASQHPKEGGRNTIYF. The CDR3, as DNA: TGTGCCAGCCAACACCCTAAGGAAGGGGGCAGAAACACCATATATTTT.

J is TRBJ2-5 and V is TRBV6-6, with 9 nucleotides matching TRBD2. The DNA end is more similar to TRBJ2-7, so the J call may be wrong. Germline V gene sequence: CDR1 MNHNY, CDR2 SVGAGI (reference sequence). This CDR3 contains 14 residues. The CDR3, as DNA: TGTGCCAGCAGTTTGGCGGGAGGGTCCCACGAGCAGTACTTC. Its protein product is CASSLAGGSHEQYF.

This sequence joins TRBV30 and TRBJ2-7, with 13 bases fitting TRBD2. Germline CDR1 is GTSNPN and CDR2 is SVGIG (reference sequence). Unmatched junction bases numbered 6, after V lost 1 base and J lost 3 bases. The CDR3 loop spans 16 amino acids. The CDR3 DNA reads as TGTGCCTGGAGTGGGACTAGCGGGGGCCCAATCTACGAGCAGTACTTC. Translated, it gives CAWSGTSGGPIYEQYF. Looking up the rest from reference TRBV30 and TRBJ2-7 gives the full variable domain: SQTIHQWPATLVQPVGSPLSLECTVEGTSNPNLYWYRQAAGRGLQLLFYSVGIGQISSEVPQNLSASRPQDRQFILSSKKLLLSDSGFYLCAWSGTSGGPIYEQYFGPGTRLTVT.

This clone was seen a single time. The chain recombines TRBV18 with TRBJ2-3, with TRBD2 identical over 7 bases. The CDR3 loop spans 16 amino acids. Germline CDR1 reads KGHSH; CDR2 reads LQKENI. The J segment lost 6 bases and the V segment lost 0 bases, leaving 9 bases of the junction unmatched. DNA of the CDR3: TGTGCCAGCTCACCACCCGGGACTACTTTCGTGGATACGCAGTATTTT. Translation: CASSPPGTTFVDTQYF. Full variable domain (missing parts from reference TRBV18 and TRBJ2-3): NAGVMQNPRHLVRRRGQEARLRCSPMKGHSHVYWYRQLPEEGLKFMVYLQKENIIDESGMPKERFSAEFPKEGPSILRIQQVVRGDSAAYFCASSPPGTTFVDTQYFGPGTRLTVL.

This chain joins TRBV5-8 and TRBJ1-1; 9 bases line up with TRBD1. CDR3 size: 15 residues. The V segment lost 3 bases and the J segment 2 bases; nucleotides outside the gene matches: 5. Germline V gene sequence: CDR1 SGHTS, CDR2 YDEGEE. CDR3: CASSSGQGPNTEAFF. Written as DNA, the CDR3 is TGTGCCAGCAGCTCAGGACAGGGGCCAAACACTGAAGCTTTCTTT.

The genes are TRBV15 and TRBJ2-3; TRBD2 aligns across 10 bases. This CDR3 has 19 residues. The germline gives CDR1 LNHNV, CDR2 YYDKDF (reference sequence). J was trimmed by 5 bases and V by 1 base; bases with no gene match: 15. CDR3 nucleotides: TGTGCCACCAGCAGAGCCACGAGGAGCGGGGGGGCTAGAGGAGATACGCAGTATTTT. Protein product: CATSRATRSGGARGDTQYF.

Here the CDR3 reads CASSLVLRDRGHEQYF. The CDR3 DNA reads TGTGCCAGCAGCTTGGTTTTACGGGACAGGGGCCACGAGCAGTACTTC. V usage is TRBV5-8 and J usage is TRBJ2-7; 10 nucleotides align to TRBD1. The ends lost 0 bases at V and 5 bases at J; junction bases unmatched: 8. Germline loops: CDR1 SGHTS, CDR2 YDEGEE. The CDR3 totals 16 residues.

The CDR3 spells CASSQYRDRGIWSYEQYF. The CDR3 DNA sequence: TGCGCCAGCAGCCAGTACCGGGACAGGGGAATTTGGTCCTACGAGCAGTACTTC. The chain uses TRBV4-3 and TRBJ2-7, with 10 bases fitting TRBD1. CDR1 LGHNA and CDR2 YSLEER come from the germline V gene. The CDR3 runs 18 residues. The J segment lost 1 base and the V segment lost 3 bases, leaving 12 bases of the junction unmatched.

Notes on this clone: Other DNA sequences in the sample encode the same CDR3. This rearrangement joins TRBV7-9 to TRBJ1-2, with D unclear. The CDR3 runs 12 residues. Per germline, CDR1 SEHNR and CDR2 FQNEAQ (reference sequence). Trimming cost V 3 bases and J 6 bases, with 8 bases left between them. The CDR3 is CASSFSGDGYTF. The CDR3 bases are TGTGCCAGCAGCTTTAGCGGGGATGGCTACACCTTC.

CDR3 DNA: TGTGCCAGCAGGGGGCGAGAGACCCAGTACTTC. Translation gives CASRGRETQYF. V gene TRBV27 combines with J gene TRBJ2-5, with a weak D call TRBD1 (5 bases). Germline values: CDR1 MNHEY, CDR2 SMNVEV (reference sequence). V lost 6 bases to trimming and J lost 4 bases, with 6 bases between them. The CDR3 has 11 residues.

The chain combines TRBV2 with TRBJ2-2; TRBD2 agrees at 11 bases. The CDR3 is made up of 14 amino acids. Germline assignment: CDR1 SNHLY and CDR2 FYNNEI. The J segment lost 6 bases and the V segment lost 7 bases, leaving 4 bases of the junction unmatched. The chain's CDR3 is CASNGTSGPGELFF. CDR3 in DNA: TGTGCCAGCAATGGGACTAGCGGCCCCGGGGAGCTGTTTTTT.

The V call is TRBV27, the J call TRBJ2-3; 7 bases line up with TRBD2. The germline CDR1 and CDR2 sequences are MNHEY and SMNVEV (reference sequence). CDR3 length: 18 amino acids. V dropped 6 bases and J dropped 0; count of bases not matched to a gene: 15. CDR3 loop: CASRISPPGGRSTDTQYF. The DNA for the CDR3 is TGTGCCAGCAGAATTTCTCCCCCGGGGGGAAGGAGCACAGATACGCAGTATTTT.

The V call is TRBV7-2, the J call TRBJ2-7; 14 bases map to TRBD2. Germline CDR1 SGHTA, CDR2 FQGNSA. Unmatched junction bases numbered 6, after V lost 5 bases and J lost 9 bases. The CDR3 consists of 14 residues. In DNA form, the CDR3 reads TGTGCCAGCAGCCTAGGGACTAGCGGGAGTGTGCAGTACTTC. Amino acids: CASSLGTSGSVQYF.

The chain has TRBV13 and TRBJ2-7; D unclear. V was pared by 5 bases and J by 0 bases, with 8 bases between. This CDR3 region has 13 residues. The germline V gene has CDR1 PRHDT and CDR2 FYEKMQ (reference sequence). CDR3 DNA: TGTGCCAGCAGCCCGCAAGCCTCCTACGAGCAGTACTTC. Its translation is CASSPQASYEQYF.

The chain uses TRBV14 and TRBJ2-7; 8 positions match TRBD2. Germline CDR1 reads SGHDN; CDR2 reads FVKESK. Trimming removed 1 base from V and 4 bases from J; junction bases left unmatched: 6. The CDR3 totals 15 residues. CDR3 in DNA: TGTGCCAGCAGCCAAGGAGCGGGGGTTGGGTACGAGCAGTACTTC. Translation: CASSQGAGVGYEQYF.

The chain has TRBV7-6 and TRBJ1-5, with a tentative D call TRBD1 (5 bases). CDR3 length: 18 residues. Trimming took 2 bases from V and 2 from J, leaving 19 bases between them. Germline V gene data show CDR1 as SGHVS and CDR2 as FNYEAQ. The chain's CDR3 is CASSLLPARDRGNQPQHF. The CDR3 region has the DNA TGTGCCAGCAGCTTATTACCGGCCAGAGACAGAGGCAATCAGCCCCAGCATTTT.

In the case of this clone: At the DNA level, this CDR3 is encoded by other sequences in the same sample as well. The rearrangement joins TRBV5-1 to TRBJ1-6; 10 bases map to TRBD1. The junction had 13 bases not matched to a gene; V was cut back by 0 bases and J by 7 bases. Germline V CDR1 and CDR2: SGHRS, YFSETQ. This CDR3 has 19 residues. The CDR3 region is CASSLVGGGRTGGNSPLHF. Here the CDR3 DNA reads TGCGCCAGCAGCTTGGTAGGGGGGGGGCGGACAGGGGGGAATTCACCCCTCCACTTT.